This T cell receptor beta chain came from a study of cytomegalovirus exposure and HLA in healthy donors. Study-wide results and limits: About 90% or about 30% of the time was how often most TCR beta V segments were productive, according to an earlier analysis. Relative to equally common others, HLA-associated TCR beta chains showed greater clonal expansion in a later analysis. A list of about 180 TCR beta chains associated with cytomegalovirus was given.

Concerning this clone itself: Its antigen remains unidentified.

This PCR relied on a set of 60 Vbeta primers and 13 Jbeta primers. This table comes from immunoSEQ multiplex PCR, and its TCRdb copy is limited to in-frame clones, with some not included. This table has some 65,000 clones, around 80% appearing once. The CDR3 has 15 residues. The germline V gene has CDR1 SGHRS and CDR2 YFSETQ. V lost 2 bases, J lost 8 bases, and 4 bases stayed unmatched. The sequence came from a girl between 10 and 17 years old in good health and CMV-seropositive. The sequencing sample was made of PBMCs. The rearrangement joins TRBV5-1 to TRBJ2-1; the match to TRBD2 covers 13 bases. The CDR3 bases are TGCGCCAGCAGCTTAACTAGCGGGAGGGCAGATGAGCAGTTCTTC. This codes for CASSLTSGRADEQFF.